This TCR beta chain was identified during a study of T cells in Graves' hyperthyroidism and ophthalmopathy. Study in general: Before any treatment, at initial diagnosis, peripheral blood was collected.

Findings and limits, study-wide: From stable hyperthyroidism, ophthalmopathy was set apart by a 13 V-J model. Most clonotypes expanded in the thyroid (above 0.001) were also present in blood.

The CDR3 has 15 amino acids. Germline lookup yields CDR1 SGHRS and CDR2 YFSETQ. Trimming shortened V by 0 bases and J by 0 bases, and 9 bases separated the two germline ends. For ophthalmopathy patients, the Clinical Activity Score was at least 3 and the NOSPECS grade at least 4; duration was under 3 months. The sample holds a few counts of this clonotype. Its antigen is unknown. Amplification of TCR beta CDR3 regions was performed using RNA transcripts as template. During a first-round RT-PCR of the TCR CDR3, the HTBI primer set was used. TCRdb re-analysed the multiplex PCR reads in MiXCR, keeping a single row per CDR3 protein. The sample lists fewer than 750,000 distinct CDR3 sequences; approximately 15% were seen once.

The V call is TRBV5-1, the J call TRBJ1-1; TRBD1 is a possible D gene (6 bases). The sequence derives from a woman aged 45-65 years with Graves' ophthalmopathy. Sequencing was done on a sample of blood. The CDR3 DNA sequence: TGCGCCAGCAGCTTGGACGGGGGCCTGAACACTGAAGCTTTCTTT. Translation gives CASSLDGGLNTEAFF.